This T cell receptor (beta chain) derives from a study of blood T cell repertoires in COVID-19. Study information: There were acute and convalescent COVID-19 samples, and they came from the United States, Italy and Spain. T cells, B-cell-depleted T cells, or PBMCs supplied cDNA or gDNA.

In germline, CDR1 is SNHLY, CDR2 FYNNEI. This CDR3 has 14 residues. V lost 1 base and J 12 bases, leaving 16 bases between the germline ends. In the authors' workflow: Amplifying reference gene primers gave estimates of nucleated cell counts. Sequenced by immunoSEQ multiplex PCR; TCRdb stores in-frame clones only, minus some. The V and J calls and clone size come from that table; D and trimming were worked out from the DNA. This sample has 120,000 to 150,000 clones, with around 76% found just once. This receptor was taken from a man older than 75 with acute or convalescent COVID-19. The sample consisted of peripheral blood. The chain recombines TRBV2 with TRBJ2-1; D is undetermined. CDR3 coding DNA: TGTGCCAGCAGTGAAGGCCTTGGTGGCAGAAGGCAGTTCTTC. Its protein is CASSEGLGGRRQFF.